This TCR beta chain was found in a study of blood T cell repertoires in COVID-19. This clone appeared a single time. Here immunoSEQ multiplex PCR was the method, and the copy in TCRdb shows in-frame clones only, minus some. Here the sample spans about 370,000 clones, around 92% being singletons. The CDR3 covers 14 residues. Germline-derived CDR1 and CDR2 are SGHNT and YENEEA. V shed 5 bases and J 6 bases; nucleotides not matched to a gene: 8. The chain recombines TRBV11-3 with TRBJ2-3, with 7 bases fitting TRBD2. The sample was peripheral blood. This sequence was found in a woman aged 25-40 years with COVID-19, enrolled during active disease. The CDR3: CASSPADSGDTQYF. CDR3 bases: TGTGCCAGCAGCCCCGCGGATAGCGGGGATACGCAGTATTTT.